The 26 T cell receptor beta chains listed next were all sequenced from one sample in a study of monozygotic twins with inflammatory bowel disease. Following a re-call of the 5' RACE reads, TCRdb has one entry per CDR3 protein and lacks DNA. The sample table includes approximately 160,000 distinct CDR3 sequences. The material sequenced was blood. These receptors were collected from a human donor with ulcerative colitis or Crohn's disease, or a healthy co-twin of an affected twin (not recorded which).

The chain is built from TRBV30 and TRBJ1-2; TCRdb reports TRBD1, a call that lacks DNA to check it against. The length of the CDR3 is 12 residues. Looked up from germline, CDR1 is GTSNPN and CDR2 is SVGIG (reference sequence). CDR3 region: CAWSVVGAGYTF.

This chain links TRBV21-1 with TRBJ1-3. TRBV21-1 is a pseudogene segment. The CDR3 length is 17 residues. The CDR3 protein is CASSKRVGKSDGNTIYF.

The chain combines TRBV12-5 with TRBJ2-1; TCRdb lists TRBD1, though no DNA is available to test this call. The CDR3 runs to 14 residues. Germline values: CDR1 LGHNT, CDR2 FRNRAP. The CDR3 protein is CASGPGTTYNEQFF.

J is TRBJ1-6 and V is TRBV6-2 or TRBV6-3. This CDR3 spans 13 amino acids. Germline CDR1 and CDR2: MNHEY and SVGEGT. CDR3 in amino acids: CASSYYNNSPLHF.

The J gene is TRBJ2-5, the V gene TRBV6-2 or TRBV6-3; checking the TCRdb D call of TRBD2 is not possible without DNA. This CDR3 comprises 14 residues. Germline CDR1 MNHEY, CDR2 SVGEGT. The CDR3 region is CASLGLAGPKTQYF.

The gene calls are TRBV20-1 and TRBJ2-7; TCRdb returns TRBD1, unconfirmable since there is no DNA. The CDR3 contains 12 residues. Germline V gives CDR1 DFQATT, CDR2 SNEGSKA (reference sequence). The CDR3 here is CSAAPSRYEQYF.

The CDR3 region is CSARDTRAGANVLTF. V and J are TRBV20-1 and TRBJ2-6. CDR1 and CDR2 from the germline V gene are DFQATT and SNEGSKA (reference sequence). This CDR3 region has 15 residues.

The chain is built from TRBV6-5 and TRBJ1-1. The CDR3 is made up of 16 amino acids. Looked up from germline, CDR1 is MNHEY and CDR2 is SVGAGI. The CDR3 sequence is CASSYSTRGPNTEAFF.

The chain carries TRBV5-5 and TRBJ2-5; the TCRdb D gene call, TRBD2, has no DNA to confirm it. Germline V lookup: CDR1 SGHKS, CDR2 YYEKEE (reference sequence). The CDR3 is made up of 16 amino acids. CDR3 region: CASSLAPQGGQETQYF.

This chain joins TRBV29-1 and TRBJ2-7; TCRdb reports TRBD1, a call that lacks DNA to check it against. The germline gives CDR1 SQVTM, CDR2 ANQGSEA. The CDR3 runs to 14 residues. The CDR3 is CSVGPGQGSYEQYF.

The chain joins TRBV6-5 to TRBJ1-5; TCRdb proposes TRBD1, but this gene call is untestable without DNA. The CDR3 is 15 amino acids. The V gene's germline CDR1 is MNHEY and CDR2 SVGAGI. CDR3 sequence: CASSYSGAGTRPQHF.

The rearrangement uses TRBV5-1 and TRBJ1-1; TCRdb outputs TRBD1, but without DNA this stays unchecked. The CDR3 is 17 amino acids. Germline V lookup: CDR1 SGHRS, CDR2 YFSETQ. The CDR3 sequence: CASSLAGRRRDNTEAFF.

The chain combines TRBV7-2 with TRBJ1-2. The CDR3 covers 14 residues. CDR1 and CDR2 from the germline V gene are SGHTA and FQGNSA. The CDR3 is CAILVGRGDYGYTF. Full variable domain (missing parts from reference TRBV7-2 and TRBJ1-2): GAGVSQSPSNKVTEKGKDVELRCDPISGHTALYWYRQSLGQGLEFLIYFQGNSAPDKSGLPSDRFSAERTGGSVSTLTIQRTQQEDSAVYLCAILVGRGDYGYTFGSGTRLTVV.

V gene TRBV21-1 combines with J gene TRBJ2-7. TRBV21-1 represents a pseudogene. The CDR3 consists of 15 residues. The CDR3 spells CASSKARGRYFEQYF.

The CDR3 loop is CAISADREKLFF. J is TRBJ1-4 and V is TRBV10-3; TCRdb's D gene call, TRBD1, goes unchecked for lack of DNA. CDR3 length: 12 amino acids. Looked up from germline, CDR1 is ENHRY and CDR2 is SYGVKD.

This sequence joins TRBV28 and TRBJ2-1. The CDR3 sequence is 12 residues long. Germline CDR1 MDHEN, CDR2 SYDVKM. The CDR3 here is CASGRPDNEQFF.

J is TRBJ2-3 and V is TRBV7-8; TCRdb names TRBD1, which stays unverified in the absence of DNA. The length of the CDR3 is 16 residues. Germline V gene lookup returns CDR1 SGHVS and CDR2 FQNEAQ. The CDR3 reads CASSPGTAYRTDTQYF.

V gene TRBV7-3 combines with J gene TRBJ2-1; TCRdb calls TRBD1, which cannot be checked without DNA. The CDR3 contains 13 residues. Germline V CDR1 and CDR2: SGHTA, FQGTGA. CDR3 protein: CASSQGPMNEQFF.

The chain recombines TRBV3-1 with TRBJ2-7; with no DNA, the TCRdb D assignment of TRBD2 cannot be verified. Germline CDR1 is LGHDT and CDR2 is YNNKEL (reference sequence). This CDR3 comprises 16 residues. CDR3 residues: CASSQDWASGSYEQYF.

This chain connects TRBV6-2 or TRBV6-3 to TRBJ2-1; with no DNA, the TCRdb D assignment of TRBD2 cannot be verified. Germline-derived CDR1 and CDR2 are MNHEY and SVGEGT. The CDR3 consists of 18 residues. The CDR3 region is CASSPAGGQESSYNEQFF.

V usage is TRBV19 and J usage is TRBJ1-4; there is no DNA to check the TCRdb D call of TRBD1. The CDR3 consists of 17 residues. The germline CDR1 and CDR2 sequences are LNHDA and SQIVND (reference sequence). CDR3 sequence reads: CASDARGRGATNEKLFF. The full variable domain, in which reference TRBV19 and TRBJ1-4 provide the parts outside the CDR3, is DGGITQSPKYLFRKEGQNVTLSCEQNLNHDAMYWYRQDPGQGLRLIYYSQIVNDFQKGDIAEGYSVSREKKESFPLTVTSAQKNPTAFYLCASDARGRGATNEKLFFGSGTQLSVL.

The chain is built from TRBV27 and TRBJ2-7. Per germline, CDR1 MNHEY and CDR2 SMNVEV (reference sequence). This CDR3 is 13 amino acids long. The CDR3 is CASSFGRMYEQYF.

CDR3: CASARKAGGFTEAFF. The rearrangement uses TRBV7-6 and TRBJ1-1; TCRdb's D call of TRBD1 is untestable without DNA. The length of the CDR3 is 15 residues. From germline, CDR1 is SGHVS and CDR2 FNYEAQ.

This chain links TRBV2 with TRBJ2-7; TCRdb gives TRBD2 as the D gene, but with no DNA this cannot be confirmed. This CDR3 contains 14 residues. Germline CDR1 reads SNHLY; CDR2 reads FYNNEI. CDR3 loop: CASSAGPTSYEQYF.

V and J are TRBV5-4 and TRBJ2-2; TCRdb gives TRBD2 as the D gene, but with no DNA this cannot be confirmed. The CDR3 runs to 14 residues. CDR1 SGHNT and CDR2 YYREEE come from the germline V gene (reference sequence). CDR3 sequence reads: CASSLRLDGGELFF.

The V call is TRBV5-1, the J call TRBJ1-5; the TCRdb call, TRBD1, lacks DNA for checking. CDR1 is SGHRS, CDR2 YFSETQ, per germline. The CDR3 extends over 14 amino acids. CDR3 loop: CASSPGRFEQPQHF.